The sample holds many counts of the clone carrying this T cell receptor (beta chain). Antigen: not known. The sample originates from a study of CD8 T cells in ankylosing spondylitis. Study results and limitations: Reactive arthritis synovial fluid and blood were previously reported to contain some motif variants. Seemingly distinctive of ankylosing spondylitis blood was a TCR beta motif formed by eight highly homologous variants.

Preparation of TCR beta libraries was done by quantitative 5'-RACE with molecular barcodes. TCRdb reprocessed the 5' RACE reads with MiXCR, giving one entry per CDR3 protein. The table records 200,000 to 250,000 distinct CDR3 sequences, about 11% of them present only once. In germline, CDR1 is SQVTM, CDR2 ANQGSEA. Trimming removed 7 bases from V and 6 bases from J, with 23 bases in between. The CDR3 totals 15 residues. V is TRBV29-1 and J is TRBJ2-3, with D possibly TRBD2 on 6 matching bases. Sequenced: blood, either unsorted or a sorted T cell fraction (not recorded which). This TCR was sampled from a male donor with ankylosing spondylitis or in good health (not recorded which). The DNA of the CDR3 is TGCAGCGCAACCGGTGGGGGGAATGGAGGGGATACGCAGTATTTT. This codes for CSATGGGNGGDTQYF.